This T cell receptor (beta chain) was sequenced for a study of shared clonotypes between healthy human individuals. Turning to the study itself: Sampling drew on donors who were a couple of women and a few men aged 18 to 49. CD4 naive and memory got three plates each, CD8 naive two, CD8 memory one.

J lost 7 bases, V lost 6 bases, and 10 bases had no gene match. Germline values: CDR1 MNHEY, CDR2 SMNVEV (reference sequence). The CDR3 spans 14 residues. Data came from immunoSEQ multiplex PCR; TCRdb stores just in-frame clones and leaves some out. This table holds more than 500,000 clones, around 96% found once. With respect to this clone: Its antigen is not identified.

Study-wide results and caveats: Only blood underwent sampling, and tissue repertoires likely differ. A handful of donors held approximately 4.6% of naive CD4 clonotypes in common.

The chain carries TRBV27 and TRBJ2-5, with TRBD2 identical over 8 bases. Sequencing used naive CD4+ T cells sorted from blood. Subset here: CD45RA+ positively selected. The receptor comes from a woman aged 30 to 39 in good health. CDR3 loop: CASSGGALSGTQYF. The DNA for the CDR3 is TGTGCCAGCAGCGGGGGGGCACTTAGCGGGACCCAGTACTTC.